What follows is one T cell receptor (beta chain) and its context. The data stem from a study of cytomegalovirus exposure and HLA in healthy donors. CDR1 is MNHEY, CDR2 SMNVEV, per germline (reference sequence). The CDR3 totals 13 residues. Trimming pared 6 bases from V and 0 bases from J, leaving 3 bases between. The PCR was carried out with 60 Vbeta primers and 13 Jbeta primers. The method was immunoSEQ multiplex PCR; TCRdb's version includes in-frame clones alone and lacks a portion of them. The table lists about 130,000 clones, around four fifths of them singletons. At the time of sampling, donors were nominally healthy, though unrecorded immune exposures were likely.

The source is a middle-aged man in good health and CMV-seronegative. This chain uses TRBV27 with TRBJ2-6; D is unclear. Sequencing input: PBMCs. The CDR3 loop reads CASRSSGANVLTF. The CDR3, as DNA: TGTGCCAGCAGGAGCTCTGGGGCCAACGTCCTGACTTTC.